Described below is a single T cell receptor (beta chain) sequence and its context. CDR1 SGHRS and CDR2 YFSETQ come from the germline V gene. CDR3 length: 13 residues. V lost 0 bases and J 2 bases, leaving 6 bases between the germline ends. The entry originates in a study of technical replicates of blood from several donors. Data came from immunoSEQ multiplex PCR; TCRdb stores just in-frame clones and leaves some out. This sample has tens of thousands of clones; approximately 95% occur once, and the top ten carry 0.35% to 0.5%. This chain uses TRBV5-1 with TRBJ2-7, with D unresolved. This clonotype was sampled from a human donor in good health. Sequences were obtained from T cells isolated from PBMCs. The CDR3 region is CASSLATAYEQYF. CDR3 sequence (DNA): TGCGCCAGCAGCTTGGCCACAGCCTACGAGCAGTACTTC.